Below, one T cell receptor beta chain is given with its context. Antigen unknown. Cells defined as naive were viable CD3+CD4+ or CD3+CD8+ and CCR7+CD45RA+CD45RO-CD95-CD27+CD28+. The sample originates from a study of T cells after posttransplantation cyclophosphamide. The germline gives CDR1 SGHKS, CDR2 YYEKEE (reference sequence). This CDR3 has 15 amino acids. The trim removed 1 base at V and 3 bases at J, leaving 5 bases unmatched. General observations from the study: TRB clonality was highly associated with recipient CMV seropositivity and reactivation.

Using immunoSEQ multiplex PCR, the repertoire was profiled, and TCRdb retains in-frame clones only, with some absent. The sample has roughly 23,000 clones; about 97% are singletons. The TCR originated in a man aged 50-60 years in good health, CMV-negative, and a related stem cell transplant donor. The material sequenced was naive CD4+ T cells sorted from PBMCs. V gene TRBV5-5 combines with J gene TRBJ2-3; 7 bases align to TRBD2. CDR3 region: CASSLSGGETDTQYF. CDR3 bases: TGTGCCAGCAGCTTGAGTGGGGGGGAGACAGATACGCAGTATTTT. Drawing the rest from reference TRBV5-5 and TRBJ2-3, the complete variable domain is DAGVTQSPTHLIKTRGQQVTLRCSPISGHKSVSWYQQVLGQGPQFIFQYYEKEERGRGNFPDRFSARQFPNYSSELNVNALLLGDSALYLCASSLSGGETDTQYFGPGTRLTVL.